A single sample gave rise to the 14 T cell receptor beta chains below, sequenced in a study of T-cell reconstitution after alpha-beta-depleted transplantation in children. As it was prepared, the TCRbeta library received unique molecular identifiers. MiXCR, applied by TCRdb to the PCR reads, yields one record per CDR3 protein. The data hold 200,000 to 250,000 distinct CDR3 sequences, with around 8.9% observed a single time. The specimen comprised PBMCs from the stem cell graft donor, sampled from the stem cell graft. The receptor set was obtained from a human donor who donated a stem cell graft to a child with SCID.

Note on this clonotype: One end of the junction is discordant with germline, which a read error may explain. This chain links TRBV5-5 with TRBJ2-7, with 7 bases lining up with TRBD2. CDR1 and CDR2 from the germline V gene are SGHKS and YYEKEE (reference sequence). The CDR3 sequence is 14 residues long. CDR3 DNA: TGTGCCAGCGGCTTGGTGGCGGGGGACTACGAGCAGTACTTC. This codes for CASGLVAGDYEQYF.

This clonotype was detected ten times or more. J is TRBJ2-5 and V is TRBV5-1; TRBD1 is a possible D gene (5 bases). CDR3 length equals 14 residues. V was pared by 0 bases and J by 1 base, with 7 bases between. Germline CDR1 and CDR2: SGHRS and YFSETQ. CDR3 sequence: CASSLDRRQETQYF. For the CDR3, the DNA is TGCGCCAGCAGCTTGGACAGGCGCCAAGAGACCCAGTACTTC.

This clonotype has more than one count but fewer than ten. V gene TRBV7-8 combines with J gene TRBJ2-7, with 8 bases that match TRBD2. V was clipped by 11 bases and J by 4 bases; unmatched bases: 1. CDR1 is SGHVS, CDR2 FQNEAQ, per germline. CDR3 length: 10 amino acids. This chain's CDR3 is CASGGYEQYF. The CDR3 bases are TGTGCCTCGGGGGGGTACGAGCAGTACTTC.

In its sample, this clonotype was seen many times. The chain links TRBV7-9 to TRBJ2-3; D is unclear. This CDR3 is 11 amino acids long. The germline V gene encodes CDR1 SEHNR and CDR2 FQNEAQ (reference sequence). V was shortened by 4 bases and J by 2 bases, with 1 base between the two germline ends. CDR3 sequence: CASSSTDTQYF. CDR3 nucleotides: TGTGCCAGCAGCTCCACAGATACGCAGTATTTT.

This clonotype has a count of ten or more. The chain links TRBV20-1 to TRBJ2-2; D assignment may be TRBD1 or TRBD2 (5 bases each). This CDR3 is built from 15 residues. Germline CDR1 DFQATT, CDR2 SNEGSKA (reference sequence). Trimming removed 6 bases at V and 0 bases at J, with 14 bases between. The CDR3 loop reads CSARPGTSNTGELFF. DNA of the CDR3: TGCAGTGCCCGTCCCGGGACCTCGAACACCGGGGAGCTGTTTTTT.

This clonotype appeared many times. The chain uses TRBV20-1 and TRBJ1-5; no firm D call. The V and J ends lost 5 bases and 5 bases respectively, with 7 bases between them. Looked up from germline, CDR1 is DFQATT and CDR2 is SNEGSKA (reference sequence). The CDR3 covers 11 residues. For the CDR3, the DNA is TGCAGTGCTGGGGTTGATCAGCCCCAGCATTTT. As protein: CSAGVDQPQHF.

Many counts were recorded for this clonotype. The rearrangement links TRBV7-9 to TRBJ1-4, with D tentatively TRBD1 (5 bases). The CDR3 is made up of 15 amino acids. Germline CDR1 and CDR2: SEHNR and FQNEAQ (reference sequence). V gave up 2 bases and J gave up 11 bases, with 18 bases separating them. The CDR3 DNA reads as TGTGCCAGCAGCTTACGGTGGGACGGTCGGGGGAAACTGTTTTTT. Protein sequence: CASSLRWDGRGKLFF.

This clonotype was recorded at least ten times. This rearrangement joins TRBV6-5 to TRBJ1-5, with D maybe TRBD1 (5 bases). The CDR3 consists of 13 residues. Germline CDR1 reads MNHEY; CDR2 reads SVGAGI. V was trimmed by 5 bases and J by 9 bases, leaving 14 bases between them. This chain's CDR3 is CASSPRDRVPQHF. In DNA form, the CDR3 reads TGTGCCAGCAGTCCCCGGGACCGAGTGCCCCAGCATTTT.

Many counts were recorded for this clonotype. The CDR3 reads CSAYSGANVLTF. The CDR3 region has the DNA TGCAGCGCCTACTCTGGGGCCAACGTCCTGACTTTC. J is TRBJ2-6 and V is TRBV29-1; D uncertain. Per the germline V gene, CDR1 is SQVTM and CDR2 is ANQGSEA. CDR3 length equals 12 residues. Between the trimmed V and J ends, which lost 7 bases and 0 bases, there was a span of 4 bases.

This clonotype was detected many times. The V gene is TRBV12-3 or TRBV12-4, the J gene TRBJ1-3; TRBD1 might be the D (6 bases). The CDR3 sequence is 14 residues long. Trimming took off 5 bases at V and 4 bases at J, with 12 bases between the two ends. As DNA, the CDR3 is TGTGCCAGCAGTCCCCGGACAGTAGGAAACACCATATATTTT. It yields the protein CASSPRTVGNTIYF.

Ten or more counts support this clonotype. The chain joins TRBV12-3 or TRBV12-4 to TRBJ2-2; 14 bases align to TRBD2. V dropped 4 bases and J dropped 13; count of bases not matched to a gene: 11. The CDR3 loop spans 16 amino acids. CDR3 sequence reads: CASSSTSGGEGAGLFF. In DNA, the CDR3 is TGTGCCAGCAGTTCGACTAGCGGGGGGGAGGGGGCTGGGCTGTTTTTT.

This clonotype was counted at least ten times. The genes are TRBV7-2 and TRBJ2-3; 9 bases map to TRBD2. The germline V gene encodes CDR1 SGHTA and CDR2 FQGNSA. Trimming at V came to 2 bases and at J to 6 bases, leaving 9 bases not matched to a gene. The CDR3 totals 16 residues. CDR3 loop: CASSLLGGGGRDTQYF. The CDR3 DNA follows: TGTGCCAGCAGCTTACTGGGCGGGGGGGGCCGGGATACGCAGTATTTT.

In this sample, this clonotype turned up many times. V and J are TRBV5-1 and TRBJ1-1; D is unresolved. Germline V gives CDR1 SGHRS, CDR2 YFSETQ. Trimming took off 4 bases at V and 1 base at J, with 14 bases between the two ends. The CDR3 has 15 amino acids. CDR3 protein: CASSVSPKPNTEAFF. In DNA, the CDR3 is TGCGCCAGCAGCGTTTCACCAAAGCCGAACACTGAAGCTTTCTTT.

This clonotype was observed many times. The V gene is TRBV9, the J gene TRBJ2-2; a weak D match, TRBD2 (5 bases). V was trimmed by 6 bases and J by 3 bases, leaving 12 bases between them. This CDR3 has 14 residues. Germline V CDR1 and CDR2: SGDLS, YYNGEE. The CDR3, as DNA: TGTGCCAGCACCCCAGTGGAGGACACCGGGGAGCTGTTTTTT. Encoded protein: CASTPVEDTGELFF. Based on the CDR3 plus reference TRBV9 and TRBJ2-2, the full variable domain is DSGVTQTPKHLITATGQRVTLRCSPRSGDLSVYWYQQSLDQGLQFLIQYYNGEERAKGNILERFSAQQFPDLHSELNLSSLELGDSALYFCASTPVEDTGELFFGEGSRLTVL.